The 31 T cell receptor beta chains below were found in one sample sequenced in a study of OX40 agonist ivuxolimab in advanced cancers. The method was immunoSEQ multiplex PCR; TCRdb's version includes in-frame clones alone and lacks a portion of them. The sample has more than 50,000 clones; 91% are singletons. The source material was CD4+ or CD8+ T cells sorted from blood, sampled in a trial of the OX40 agonist ivuxolimab. The receptors here all came from an adult with an advanced solid tumor such as melanoma, head and neck, liver or kidney cancer.

This chain connects TRBV6-1 to TRBJ2-2; D is uncertain. The germline V and J ends were trimmed by 0 bases and 0 bases, with 14 bases remaining between them. The CDR3 is 18 residues long. Germline assignment: CDR1 MNHNS and CDR2 SASEGT. In DNA form, the CDR3 reads TGTGCCAGCAGTGAAGCAGGGATCTTTAGCCCGAACACCGGGGAGCTGTTTTTT. It yields the protein CASSEAGIFSPNTGELFF.

The chain links TRBV7-8 to TRBJ2-3, with D perhaps TRBD1 or TRBD2 (6 bases each). Trimming removed 3 bases at V and 9 bases at J, with 16 bases between. CDR3 length: 14 amino acids. Germline values: CDR1 SGHVS, CDR2 FQNEAQ. Here the CDR3 DNA reads TGTGCCAGCAGCTTGGTAGCGGAAACAGGGACGCAGTATTTT. Translated: CASSLVAETGTQYF.

The V and J genes are TRBV27 and TRBJ1-2, with D perhaps TRBD1 (5 bases). Germline values: CDR1 MNHEY, CDR2 SMNVEV (reference sequence). V lost 6 bases and J 5 bases, leaving 19 bases between the germline ends. This CDR3 has 15 residues. CDR3 bases: TGTGCCAGCAGACGCATCGGGACTGGGTTTTATGGCTACACCTTC. Translated: CASRRIGTGFYGYTF.

The gene calls are TRBV6-1 and TRBJ2-7; 10 bases are shared with TRBD2. After removal of 8 bases from V and 3 bases from J, the junction contained 10 bases not matched to a gene. Germline CDR1 is MNHNS and CDR2 is SASEGT. The CDR3 extends over 15 amino acids. In DNA, the CDR3 is TGTGCCAGCCGGGTTGATTGGACTAGCGGCTACGAGCAGTACTTC. This sequence encodes CASRVDWTSGYEQYF.

This chain joins TRBV6-5 and TRBJ2-7; 7 bases agree with TRBD1. The CDR3 length is 13 residues. The junction had 8 bases not matched to a gene; V was cut back by 7 bases and J by 5 bases. Per the germline V gene, CDR1 is MNHEY and CDR2 is SVGAGI. The CDR3 loop reads CASTLRDSHEQYF. CDR3 DNA: TGTGCCAGCACCCTCCGGGACAGTCACGAGCAGTACTTC.

The chain links TRBV19 to TRBJ1-1, with 9 positions matching TRBD1. This CDR3 comprises 15 residues. The germline V gene has CDR1 LNHDA and CDR2 SQIVND (reference sequence). The junction had 9 bases not matched to a gene; V was cut back by 5 bases and J by 5 bases. The CDR3 region is CASSPLTGGGTEAFF. In DNA form, the CDR3 reads TGTGCCAGTAGTCCCCTGACAGGGGGTGGGACTGAAGCTTTCTTT.

V usage is TRBV7-9 and J usage is TRBJ2-3, with unresolved D. CDR1 is SEHNR, CDR2 FQNEAQ, per germline (reference sequence). The CDR3 length is 13 residues. The V gene lost 8 bases and the J gene lost 1 base, with 10 bases spanning the gap. The CDR3 DNA reads as TGTGCCAGCGACTCCGTGGGCACAGATACGCAGTATTTT. Translating gives CASDSVGTDTQYF.

The gene calls are TRBV11-2 and TRBJ2-7; D perhaps matches TRBD2 (6 bases). The germline V and J ends were trimmed by 5 bases and 0 bases, with 11 bases remaining between them. The CDR3 extends over 14 amino acids. Germline-derived CDR1 and CDR2 are SGHAT and FQNNGV. CDR3 sequence: CASSERGFSYEQYF. For the CDR3, the DNA is TGTGCCAGCAGCGAACGGGGGTTCTCCTACGAGCAGTACTTC.

This rearrangement joins TRBV4-2 to TRBJ2-7; D not certain. Germline values: CDR1 LGHNA, CDR2 YNFKEQ. The V end was cut by 5 bases, the J end by 5 bases, with 7 bases between. The CDR3 totals 11 residues. The CDR3 nucleotides read TGTGCCAGCAGCTTGGCAAACGAGCAGTACTTC. Amino acids: CASSLANEQYF.

This chain links TRBV4-1 with TRBJ1-1; no clear D. Germline CDR1 and CDR2: MGHRA and YSYEKL. The V gene lost 5 bases and the J gene lost 10 bases, with 17 bases spanning the gap. This CDR3 is built from 13 residues. The chain's CDR3 is CASSYDREEGAFF. CDR3 sequence (DNA): TGCGCCAGCAGCTACGATAGGGAGGAGGGAGCTTTCTTT.

The chain couples TRBV5-6 to TRBJ2-3; tentatively, D is TRBD1 or TRBD2 (6 bases each). Germline V gives CDR1 SGHDT, CDR2 YYEEEE. V was cut by 3 bases and J by 7 bases, with 9 bases left in between. The CDR3 contains 12 residues. The CDR3 DNA reads TGTGCCAGCAGCTCGGGGGCGTATACGCAGTATTTT. It codes for CASSSGAYTQYF.

The chain links TRBV7-9 to TRBJ1-4, with no clear D. V was pared by 1 base and J by 6 bases, with 3 bases between. The CDR3 is made up of 12 amino acids. Germline V CDR1 and CDR2: SEHNR, FQNEAQ (reference sequence). The CDR3 DNA follows: TGTGCCAGCAGCTTAGGGGATGAAAAACTGTTTTTT. It yields the protein CASSLGDEKLFF.

CDR3 protein: CASSFAGELFF. The CDR3 coding sequence is TGTGCCAGCAGCTTCGCCGGGGAGCTGTTTTTT. The V call is TRBV11-2, the J call TRBJ2-2; D gene uncertain. V lost 3 bases and J lost 6, with 2 bases in between. The CDR3 loop spans 11 amino acids. The germline V gene encodes CDR1 SGHAT and CDR2 FQNNGV.

To note about this clone: A junction boundary mismatches the germline segment, possibly from a read error. The chain has TRBV25-1 and TRBJ1-3; D unresolved. The CDR3 runs to 14 residues. Germline CDR1 MGHDK, CDR2 SYGVNS. The DNA of the CDR3 is TGTGCCAGTAGTGACGGATACTCTGGAAACACCATATATTTT. Amino acids: CASSDGYSGNTIYF.

V gene TRBV13 combines with J gene TRBJ2-5; TRBD2 is a possible D gene (5 bases). CDR3 size: 12 residues. Trimming pared 4 bases from V and 3 bases from J, leaving 6 bases between. The germline V gene encodes CDR1 PRHDT and CDR2 FYEKMQ (reference sequence). CDR3 nucleotides: TGTGCCAGCAGCTGGGGAGAAGAGACCCAGTACTTC. Amino acid sequence: CASSWGEETQYF.

This clone appeared a single time. The chain employs TRBV4-1 and TRBJ1-5, with D hard to call. Trimming cost V 0 bases and J 6 bases, with 9 bases left between them. In germline, CDR1 is MGHRA, CDR2 YSYEKL. The CDR3 is 14 amino acids. DNA of the CDR3: TGCGCCAGCAGCCAAGATGGATGGGGTCAGCCCCAGCATTTT. It codes for CASSQDGWGQPQHF.

V and J are TRBV27 and TRBJ2-5; 9 nucleotides match TRBD2. Germline V gene data show CDR1 as MNHEY and CDR2 as SMNVEV (reference sequence). The ends lost 5 bases at V and 5 bases at J; junction bases unmatched: 6. The CDR3 totals 14 residues. The chain's CDR3 is CASSPGLAGETQYF. DNA of the CDR3: TGTGCCAGCAGTCCGGGACTAGCAGGGGAGACCCAGTACTTC.

This chain uses TRBV28 with TRBJ1-4, with 7 bases fitting TRBD1. V lost 2 bases, J lost 0 bases, and 6 bases stayed unmatched. The CDR3 sequence is 17 residues long. The V gene's germline CDR1 is MDHEN and CDR2 SYDVKM. CDR3 nucleotides: TGTGCCAGCAGTTTAAGACAGGGCGAGGCAACTAATGAAAAACTGTTTTTT. Translating it yields CASSLRQGEATNEKLFF. Filled out from reference TRBV28 and TRBJ1-4, the complete variable domain reads DVKVTQSSRYLVKRTGEKVFLECVQDMDHENMFWYRQDPGLGLRLIYFSYDVKMKEKGDIPEGYSVSREKKERFSLILESASTNQTSMYLCASSLRQGEATNEKLFFGSGTQLSVL.

This clone appeared a single time. V usage is TRBV29-1 and J usage is TRBJ2-7, with 9 positions matching TRBD2. Per the germline V gene, CDR1 is SQVTM and CDR2 is ANQGSEA. The ends lost 4 bases at V and 0 bases at J; junction bases unmatched: 4. The CDR3 covers 14 residues. DNA for the CDR3: TGCAGCGTTGTTCTAGCGGGGAACTCCTACGAGCAGTACTTC. Translated, it gives CSVVLAGNSYEQYF.

This chain joins TRBV28 and TRBJ1-1, with TRBD1 as a possible D gene (5 bases). Germline V lookup: CDR1 MDHEN, CDR2 SYDVKM. V lost 6 bases and J lost 2, with 13 bases in between. The CDR3 totals 14 residues. The CDR3: CASRVPDRNTEAFF. CDR3 DNA: TGTGCCAGCAGGGTCCCCGACAGAAACACTGAAGCTTTCTTT.

The chain carries TRBV28 and TRBJ1-1; D uncertain. This CDR3 spans 11 amino acids. Trimming cost V 3 bases and J 10 bases, with 9 bases left between them. Germline V CDR1 and CDR2: MDHEN, SYDVKM. CDR3 in DNA: TGTGCCAGCAGTTTCGGGCTTCTAGCTTTCTTT. This codes for CASSFGLLAFF. The whole variable domain, filled in from reference TRBV28 and TRBJ1-1, reads DVKVTQSSRYLVKRTGEKVFLECVQDMDHENMFWYRQDPGLGLRLIYFSYDVKMKEKGDIPEGYSVSREKKERFSLILESASTNQTSMYLCASSFGLLAFFGQGTRLTVV.

This chain links TRBV6-6 with TRBJ1-6, with D possibly being TRBD1 (6 bases). Trimming took 9 bases from V and 9 from J, leaving 15 bases between them. CDR1 and CDR2 from the germline V gene are MNHNY and SVGAGI (reference sequence). The CDR3 is 13 amino acids. This CDR3 is CASQNEQGSPLHF. In DNA, the CDR3 is TGTGCCAGTCAAAACGAACAGGGTTCACCCCTCCACTTT.

This rearrangement joins TRBV5-4 to TRBJ2-5; TRBD2 agrees at 7 bases. The CDR3 length is 13 residues. The germline gives CDR1 SGHNT, CDR2 YYREEE (reference sequence). The junction had 4 bases not matched to a gene; V was cut back by 3 bases and J by 5 bases. The CDR3 nucleotides are TGTGCCAGCAGCTACACTAGCGATGAGACCCAGTACTTC. Residues: CASSYTSDETQYF.

The chain carries TRBV27 and TRBJ2-5, with 8 bases that match TRBD1. Germline CDR1 is MNHEY and CDR2 is SMNVEV (reference sequence). Unmatched junction bases numbered 7, after V lost 3 bases and J lost 4 bases. The CDR3 is 15 residues long. The CDR3: CASSLGGQGLETQYF. The CDR3 DNA reads TGTGCCAGCAGTTTGGGAGGACAGGGTTTAGAGACCCAGTACTTC.

This chain links TRBV6-6 with TRBJ2-5; D remains ambiguous. Germline V gene lookup returns CDR1 MNHNY and CDR2 SVGAGI (reference sequence). V was shortened by 2 bases and J by 1 base, with 11 bases between the two germline ends. This CDR3 region has 15 residues. In DNA, the CDR3 is TGTGCCAGCAGTTACCCTACCGGGTTCCAAGAGACCCAGTACTTC. Translation: CASSYPTGFQETQYF.

The chain has TRBV2 and TRBJ1-1; tentatively, D is TRBD1 (6 bases). V lost 4 bases and J lost 8, with 14 bases in between. Germline CDR1 is SNHLY and CDR2 is FYNNEI. CDR3 length equals 13 residues. DNA for the CDR3: TGTGCCAGCAGTGCAGGGGCGATTAGGGAAGCTTTCTTT. Translating gives CASSAGAIREAFF.

This sequence joins TRBV19 and TRBJ1-5, with TRBD1 as a possible D gene (5 bases). The CDR3 consists of 15 residues. V was clipped by 3 bases and J by 1 base, with 10 bases between them. Germline CDR1 is LNHDA and CDR2 is SQIVND (reference sequence). This CDR3 is CASSMGGESNQPQHF. As DNA, the CDR3 is TGTGCCAGTAGTATGGGGGGTGAGAGCAATCAGCCCCAGCATTTT.

This chain joins TRBV5-6 and TRBJ1-2; no reliable D call. The V and J ends lost 0 bases and 1 base respectively, with 4 bases between them. Per the germline V gene, CDR1 is SGHDT and CDR2 is YYEEEE. The CDR3 covers 13 residues. Here the CDR3 reads CASSLEGNYGYTF. The CDR3 DNA reads as TGTGCCAGCAGCTTGGAGGGTAACTATGGCTACACCTTC.

V is TRBV5-6 and J is TRBJ2-7; no clear D gene. The CDR3 loop spans 11 amino acids. V was clipped by 2 bases and J by 5 bases, with 5 bases between them. The germline V gene has CDR1 SGHDT and CDR2 YYEEEE. The CDR3 DNA sequence: TGTGCCAGCAGCTTCAGTGACGAGCAGTACTTC. It encodes CASSFSDEQYF.

The genes are TRBV5-8 and TRBJ2-7; no reliable D call. This CDR3 has 14 residues. CDR1 is SGHTS, CDR2 YDEGEE, per germline. V was trimmed by 4 bases and J by 2 bases, leaving 13 bases between them. The DNA for the CDR3 is TGTGCCAGCAGCACGCGGACGGTACCCTACGAGCAGTACTTC. This encodes CASSTRTVPYEQYF.

This chain uses TRBV6-1 with TRBJ2-3; no clear D. Trimming stripped 2 bases from V and 6 bases from J, with 9 bases between. CDR1 and CDR2 from the germline V gene are MNHNS and SASEGT. The CDR3 is 13 residues long. CDR3 coding DNA: TGTGCCAGCAGTGAATGGGATGGGGATACGCAGTATTTT. Amino acids: CASSEWDGDTQYF.